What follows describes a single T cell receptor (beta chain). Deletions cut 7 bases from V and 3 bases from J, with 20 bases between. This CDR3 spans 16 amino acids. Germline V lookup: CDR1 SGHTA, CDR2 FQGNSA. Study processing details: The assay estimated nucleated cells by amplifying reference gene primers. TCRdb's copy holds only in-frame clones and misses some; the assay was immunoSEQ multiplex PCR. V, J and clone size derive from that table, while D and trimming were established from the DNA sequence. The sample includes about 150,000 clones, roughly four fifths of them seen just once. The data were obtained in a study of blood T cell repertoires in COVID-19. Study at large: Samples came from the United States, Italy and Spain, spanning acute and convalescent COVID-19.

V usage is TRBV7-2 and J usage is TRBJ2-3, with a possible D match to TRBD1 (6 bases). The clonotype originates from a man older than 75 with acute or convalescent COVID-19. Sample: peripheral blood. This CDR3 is CASTPHSRGQTDTQYF. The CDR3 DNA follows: TGTGCCAGCACCCCCCACAGCAGGGGTCAGACAGATACGCAGTATTTT. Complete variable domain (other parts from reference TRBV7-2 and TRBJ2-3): GAGVSQSPSNKVTEKGKDVELRCDPISGHTALYWYRQSLGQGLEFLIYFQGNSAPDKSGLPSDRFSAERTGGSVSTLTIQRTQQEDSAVYLCASTPHSRGQTDTQYFGPGTRLTVL.